This T cell receptor beta chain was sequenced during a study of beta chain features in type 1 diabetes. Study-wide results and limits: Shorter TCRB CDR3s, moderately but significantly so, were found in Type 1 diabetes patients in all four CD4+ subsets.

This clone was detected only a few times. Its antigen remains unidentified. The sequenced template was cDNA made from the entire isolated RNA. Profiling relied on immunoSEQ multiplex PCR, and the TCRdb table lists in-frame clones only, not all of them. The data hold more than 100,000 clones, with about a sixth observed a single time. The source is a young man with type 1 diabetes. Sequenced: central memory CD4+ T cells from blood.

CDR3 region: CASSPRQGGIYGYTF. The CDR3 DNA is TGTGCCAGTAGTCCTCGACAGGGGGGTATCTATGGCTACACCTTC. The chain has TRBV19 and TRBJ1-2, with 9 bases matching TRBD1. The J segment lost 4 bases and the V segment lost 5 bases, leaving 8 bases of the junction unmatched. The germline CDR1 and CDR2 sequences are LNHDA and SQIVND (reference sequence). The CDR3 covers 15 residues.